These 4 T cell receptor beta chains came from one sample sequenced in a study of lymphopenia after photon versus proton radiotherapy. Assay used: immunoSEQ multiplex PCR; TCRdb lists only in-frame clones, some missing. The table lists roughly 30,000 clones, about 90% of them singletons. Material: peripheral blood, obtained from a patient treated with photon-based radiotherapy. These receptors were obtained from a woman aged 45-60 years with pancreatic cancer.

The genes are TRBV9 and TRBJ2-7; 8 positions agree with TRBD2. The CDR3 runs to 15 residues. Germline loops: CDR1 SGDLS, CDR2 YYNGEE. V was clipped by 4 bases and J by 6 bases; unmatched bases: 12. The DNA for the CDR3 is TGTGCCAGCAGCTCACAAGCGGGAGTCCGGATCGAGCAGTACTTC. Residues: CASSSQAGVRIEQYF. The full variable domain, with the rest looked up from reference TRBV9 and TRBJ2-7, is DSGVTQTPKHLITATGQRVTLRCSPRSGDLSVYWYQQSLDQGLQFLIQYYNGEERAKGNILERFSAQQFPDLHSELNLSSLELGDSALYFCASSSQAGVRIEQYFGPGTRLTVT.

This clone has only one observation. The CDR3 bases are TGTGCCAGCAGCTTCTCTAGCGGGAGCTCCTACGAGCAGTACTTC. Protein product: CASSFSSGSSYEQYF. The chain combines TRBV13 with TRBJ2-7, with 10 bases fitting TRBD2. Trimming cost V 3 bases and J 0 bases; bases outside gene matches: 2. The V gene's germline CDR1 is PRHDT and CDR2 FYEKMQ (reference sequence). This CDR3 comprises 15 residues.

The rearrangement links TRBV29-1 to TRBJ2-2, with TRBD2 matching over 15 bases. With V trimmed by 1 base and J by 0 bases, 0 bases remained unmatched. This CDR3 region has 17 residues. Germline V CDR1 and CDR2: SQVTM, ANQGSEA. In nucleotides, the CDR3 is TGCAGCGTTGAAGGGACTAGCGGGAGGGCGAACACCGGGGAGCTGTTTTTT. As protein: CSVEGTSGRANTGELFF.

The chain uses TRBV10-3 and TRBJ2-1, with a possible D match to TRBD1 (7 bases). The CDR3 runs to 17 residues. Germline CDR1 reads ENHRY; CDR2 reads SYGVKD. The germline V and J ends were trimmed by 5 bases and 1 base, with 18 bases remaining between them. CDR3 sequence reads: CAISLGRGETSYNEQFF. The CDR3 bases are TGTGCCATCAGTTTAGGCAGGGGGGAGACTTCCTACAATGAGCAGTTCTTC.